The clone carrying this T cell receptor beta chain turned up a few times. The antigen is not known. These data originate in a study of beta chain features in type 1 diabetes. Study-wide points: Diminished insertions and augmented deletions at VDJ junctions characterized type 1 diabetes patients.

The sequenced template was cDNA made from the entire isolated RNA. TCRdb's copy holds only in-frame clones and misses some; the assay was immunoSEQ multiplex PCR. Among roughly 450,000 clones listed, approximately 15% were seen once. This CDR3 is built from 15 residues. Germline CDR1 is SQVTM and CDR2 is ANQGSEA. The V and J ends lost 2 bases and 1 base respectively, with 13 bases between them. The V and J genes are TRBV29-1 and TRBJ2-3; a weak D match, TRBD2 (5 bases). This sequence was found in a man in his thirties or forties in good health. Sequencing was performed on naive CD4+ T cells from blood. The CDR3 spells CSVEPPSGGTDTQYF. In DNA form, the CDR3 reads TGCAGCGTTGAACCTCCCAGCGGAGGCACAGATACGCAGTATTTT.